This T cell receptor (beta chain) was captured by sequencing in a study of T cells in Graves' hyperthyroidism and ophthalmopathy. TCR beta CDR3 region amplification was performed from RNA transcripts. When the TCR CDR3 underwent first-round RT-PCR, the HTBI primer set was used. In TCRdb, the multiplex PCR reads were re-called with MiXCR into one record per CDR3 protein. Of about 300,000 distinct CDR3 sequences in the sample, around 19% were seen once. This clonotype occurred a few times. In germline, CDR1 is DFQATT, CDR2 SNEGSKA (reference sequence). CDR3 length: 13 residues. V was trimmed by 5 bases and J by 5 bases, leaving 15 bases between them.

The sample taken for sequencing was blood. The receptor comes from a man over 45 with Graves' ophthalmopathy. This chain connects TRBV20-1 to TRBJ1-2; D might be TRBD1 (5 bases). CDR3 nucleotide sequence: TGCAGTGCTGTCCGGGACGGTCGATATGGCTACACCTTC. Translating gives CSAVRDGRYGYTF.